The rows below give T cell receptor beta chains drawn from one sample of a study of blood T cell repertoires in COVID-19. Sequencing used immunoSEQ multiplex PCR; TCRdb keeps in-frame clones, though not all of them. The sample yields 390,000 or so clones, 90% seen once. The sequenced material came from peripheral blood. Receptors originate from a man aged 18 to 30 with active or convalescent COVID-19. Each CDR3 is given with its conserved first and last residue. The D gene is left open where the match is weak. Size is omitted from some rows. Given values are once, few, many or a class for expanded clones.

D	V	size	J	DNA	CDR3
TRBD2	TRBV9	.	TRBJ2-3	TGTGCCAGCAGCGCCGAAGGAAGCGGGGGGACCACTAGCACAGATACGCAGTATTTT	CASSAEGSGGTTSTDTQYF
.	TRBV7-8	.	TRBJ1-2	TGTGCCAGCAGCTTTCCAGGGCACTATGGCTACACCTTC	CASSFPGHYGYTF
.	TRBV9	.	TRBJ2-7	TGTGCCAGCAGCCTTGGGACACCTAACTACGAGCAGTACTTC	CASSLGTPNYEQYF
.	TRBV3-1/TRBV3-2	.	TRBJ2-7	TGTGCCAGCAGCCAATACCTAACCGGGACAAGTACCGAGCAGTACTTC	CASSQYLTGTSTEQYF
.	TRBV19	.	TRBJ1-5	TGTGCCAGCAAACACCCGACTAGGGCGGGGGGCAATCAGCCCCAGCATTTT	CASKHPTRAGGNQPQHF
.	TRBV7-6	.	TRBJ1-6	TGTGCCAGCAGCTTAGTGCAGGGGACGAATTCACCCCTCCACTTT	CASSLVQGTNSPLHF
.	TRBV3-1/TRBV3-2	.	TRBJ1-5	TGTGCCAGCAGCCAAGATTTGTCAGGGCCCCAGCATTTT	CASSQDLSGPQHF
TRBD2	TRBV7-9	.	TRBJ2-5	TGTGCCAGCAGCTCAAAGCGGGGGGGCCTTCAAGAGACCCAGTACTTC	CASSSKRGGLQETQYF
TRBD1	TRBV7-2	once	TRBJ2-1	TGTGCCAGCAGCCCGCAGGGGGCCTTCTACAATGAGCAGTTCTTC	CASSPQGAFYNEQFF
.	TRBV4-3	.	TRBJ2-2	TGCGCCAGCAGCCAACCAACAGGGACCGGGGAGCTGTTTTTT	CASSQPTGTGELFF
TRBD2	TRBV6-2/TRBV6-3	.	TRBJ2-2	TGTGCCAGCAGTTACTACCGGGGGGTTGGCGGGGAGCTGTTTTTT	CASSYYRGVGGELFF
.	TRBV9	.	TRBJ1-4	TGTGCCAGCAGCGTAGCGGGGGGTAGTGAAAAACTGTTTTTT	CASSVAGGSEKLFF
TRBD2	TRBV18	.	TRBJ2-3	TGTGCCAGCTCACCCGGGACTAGCGGGTTGACTAGCACAGATACGCAGTATTTT	CASSPGTSGLTSTDTQYF
TRBD1	TRBV27	.	TRBJ1-5	TGTGCCAGCCAACAGGGGAATCAGCCCCAGCATTTT	CASQQGNQPQHF
TRBD1	TRBV6-2/TRBV6-3	.	TRBJ2-7	TGTGCCAGCAGTAAGTCGACAGGGGCCTACGAGCAGTACTTC	CASSKSTGAYEQYF
TRBD1	TRBV29-1	.	TRBJ2-7	TGCAGCGGATCTGGCACCCGGGACAGCTCCTACGAGCAGTACTTC	CSGSGTRDSSYEQYF
TRBD2	TRBV19	.	TRBJ2-5	TGTGCCAGTAGTATAAGGGCCGGGGGGGAGACCCAGTACTTC	CASSIRAGGETQYF
.	TRBV28	.	TRBJ1-4	TGTGCCAGCAGGTTGGCCCAGTGGCAGGGAAGGAATGAAAAACTGTTTTTT	CASRLAQWQGRNEKLFF
.	TRBV4-2	.	TRBJ1-2	TGTGCCAGCAGCCAAGGTCCCGCCGGGGGCTACACCTTC	CASSQGPAGGYTF
.	TRBV6-5	.	TRBJ1-2	TGTGCCAGCACTGGGGCTGGCTACACCTTC	CASTGAGYTF
TRBD1	TRBV4-3	once	TRBJ1-3	TGCGCCAGCAGCCAAAAGGCGGGACAGGGATCGAGCTCTGGAAACACCATATATTTT	CASSQKAGQGSSSGNTIYF
.	TRBV4-1	.	TRBJ1-1	TGCGCCAGCAGCCTTGGTAGATTCACTGAAGCTTTCTTT	CASSLGRFTEAFF
.	TRBV19	.	TRBJ2-7	TGTGCCAGTGGGACAACCCCAGTCAGGGGAGAGCAGTACTTC	CASGTTPVRGEQYF
.	TRBV7-3	.	TRBJ2-1	TGTGCCAGCAGCCCGGAGGGCCCTCGGAACAATGAGCAGTTCTTC	CASSPEGPRNNEQFF
TRBD1	TRBV9	.	TRBJ1-2	TGTGCCAGCAGCCCCCGATGGAACAGGGGGCTCTATGGCTACACCTTC	CASSPRWNRGLYGYTF
.	TRBV6-5	once	TRBJ1-1	TGTGCCAGCAGCGCCGCACAGGGCAGGACTGAAGCTTTCTTT	CASSAAQGRTEAFF
.	TRBV11-2	once	TRBJ2-4	TGTGCCAGCAGCCCCTCTTTAACCAGCGAATTAGCCAAAAACATTCAGTACTTC	CASSPSLTSELAKNIQYF
.	TRBV5-1	.	TRBJ1-2	TGCGCCAGCAGCCCGGGGGGAGCTAACTATGGCTACACCTTC	CASSPGGANYGYTF
.	TRBV6-6	.	TRBJ1-1	TGTGCCAGCAGGGGAGGACACCCCGACCCTTTCTTT	CASRGGHPDPFF
TRBD1	TRBV2	.	TRBJ2-7	TGTGCCAGCAGTGGTGACAGGGGACCGGACGAGCAGTACTTC	CASSGDRGPDEQYF
.	TRBV4-1	.	TRBJ2-2	TGCGCCAGCAGCCAAGAGCCAGGGCCCAACACCGGGGAGCTGTTTTTT	CASSQEPGPNTGELFF
TRBD1	TRBV5-1	few	TRBJ2-7	TGCGCCAGCAGCCCCGGACAGGGATATGACGAGCAGTACTTC	CASSPGQGYDEQYF
.	TRBV5-1	.	TRBJ2-1	TGCGCCAGCAGTCAGGGAGGACTACTCAATGAGCAGTTCTTC	CASSQGGLLNEQFF